These 5 T cell receptor beta chains share one sample of origin, sequenced in a study of blood T cell repertoires in COVID-19. The method was immunoSEQ multiplex PCR; TCRdb's version includes in-frame clones alone and lacks a portion of them. The sample comprises about 170,000 clones, approximately 84% of which are singletons, and roughly 8% rests with the top ten. What was sequenced was peripheral blood. These receptors came from a man in his forties who had recovered from COVID-19.

The V gene is TRBV4-1, the J gene TRBJ1-1; D possibly corresponds to TRBD1 (5 bases). From germline, CDR1 is MGHRA and CDR2 YSYEKL. Trimming stripped 8 bases from V and 6 bases from J, with 16 bases between. The CDR3 consists of 13 residues. The CDR3 spells CASGRVGSAEAFF. CDR3 bases: TGCGCCAGCGGCAGGGTGGGAAGCGCTGAAGCTTTCTTT.

V usage is TRBV19 and J usage is TRBJ2-5, with TRBD1 matching 8 bases. CDR3 length: 14 residues. J was trimmed by 5 bases and V by 3 bases; bases with no gene match: 5. Germline CDR1 reads LNHDA; CDR2 reads SQIVND (reference sequence). CDR3 sequence: CASSMRQGMETQYF. The DNA for the CDR3 is TGTGCCAGTAGTATGAGACAGGGGATGGAGACCCAGTACTTC. Full variable domain (remainder filled in from reference TRBV19 and TRBJ2-5): DGGITQSPKYLFRKEGQNVTLSCEQNLNHDAMYWYRQDPGQGLRLIYYSQIVNDFQKGDIAEGYSVSREKKESFPLTVTSAQKNPTAFYLCASSMRQGMETQYFGPGTRLLVL.

The chain couples TRBV6-2 or TRBV6-3 to TRBJ2-2, with TRBD2 matching over 10 bases. This CDR3 has 17 residues. In germline, CDR1 is MNHEY, CDR2 SVGEGT. The V segment lost 6 bases and the J segment 4 bases; nucleotides outside the gene matches: 11. CDR3 bases: TGTGCCAGCAGCCCTCAGCCTAGCGGGGGCCTCACCGGGGAGCTGTTTTTT. Encoded protein: CASSPQPSGGLTGELFF.

The genes are TRBV7-2 and TRBJ1-2, with TRBD1 matching 7 bases. Germline V gene sequence: CDR1 SGHTA, CDR2 FQGNSA. V shed 5 bases and J 6 bases; nucleotides not matched to a gene: 6. This CDR3 has 13 residues. CDR3: CASSGRQGDGYTF. CDR3 sequence (DNA): TGTGCCAGCAGCGGACGGCAGGGGGATGGCTACACCTTC.

V usage is TRBV9 and J usage is TRBJ1-6; 7 bases line up with TRBD1. Trimming removed 0 bases from V and 7 bases from J; junction bases left unmatched: 4. The germline V gene encodes CDR1 SGDLS and CDR2 YYNGEE. The CDR3 consists of 15 residues. CDR3 protein: CASSVGGGHNSPLHF. In DNA form, the CDR3 reads TGTGCCAGCAGCGTAGGAGGGGGCCACAATTCACCCCTCCACTTT.